One sample yielded the 15 T cell receptor beta chains listed below, sequenced in a study of cytomegalovirus exposure and HLA in healthy donors (dated by TCRdb to about 2017). Libraries were constructed by the immunoSEQ multiplex PCR assay. A mixture of 60 forward primers for TCR Vbeta segments and 13 reverse primers for TCR Jbeta segments was used in the multiplex PCR. The table comes from immuneACCESS by way of TCRdb, which keeps in-frame sequences with V and J called. Part of the clones is missing from these tables; in studies checked, under half for an unresolved V gene and the rest for unknown reasons. For this sample the table gives some 150,000 clones, of which approximately 76% were detected only once. The ten largest account for more than 1.2% of the sample. Sequencing was carried out using PBMCs. These receptors were taken from a man in his sixties in good health and CMV-seronegative.

This chain connects TRBV4-3 to TRBJ2-6; D is unclear. The V gene lost 4 bases and the J gene lost 3 bases, with 4 bases spanning the gap. This CDR3 has 13 residues. Germline CDR1 is LGHNA and CDR2 is YSLEER. The CDR3, as DNA: TGCGCCAGCAGCCCCAGTGGGGCCAACGTCCTGACTTTC. This sequence encodes CASSPSGANVLTF.

This sequence joins TRBV5-1 and TRBJ2-2; TRBD2 matches 15 bases. The junction had 8 bases not matched to a gene; V was cut back by 4 bases and J by 4 bases. This CDR3 comprises 18 residues. From germline, CDR1 is SGHRS and CDR2 YFSETQ. CDR3 nucleotides: TGCGCCAGCAGCGCGGGACTAGCGGGAGGTTCAATCACCGGGGAGCTGTTTTTT. As protein: CASSAGLAGGSITGELFF.

This clone appeared a few times. CDR3 nucleotide sequence: TGTGCCAGCTCACCATCTCATGGCGGGGGGGGCTACAATGAGCAGTTCTTC. Its protein is CASSPSHGGGGYNEQFF. The chain uses TRBV18 and TRBJ2-1, with 9 bases matching TRBD2. The CDR3 contains 17 residues. Looked up from germline, CDR1 is KGHSH and CDR2 is LQKENI. Trimming cost V 2 bases and J 3 bases; bases outside gene matches: 8.

The chain combines TRBV7-3 with TRBJ1-2; D is uncertain. Germline V CDR1 and CDR2: SGHTA, FQGTGA. The ends were cut back, 5 bases at V and 4 bases at J, with 17 bases in the middle. There are 15 residues in the CDR3. CDR3 residues: CASSDPVPRGYGYTF. The CDR3 DNA follows: TGTGCCAGCAGCGATCCGGTCCCTCGCGGCTATGGCTACACCTTC. The entire variable domain, with the rest obtained from reference TRBV7-3 and TRBJ1-2, is as follows: GAGVSQTPSNKVTEKGKYVELRCDPISGHTALYWYRQSLGQGPEFLIYFQGTGAADDSGLPNDRFFAVRPEGSVSTLKIQRTERGDSAVYLCASSDPVPRGYGYTFGSGTRLTVV.

A note on this clone: One junction end disagrees with the germline gene, perhaps due to a read error. The rearrangement joins TRBV7-9 to TRBJ2-7; 10 bases agree with TRBD1. The germline V gene has CDR1 SEHNR and CDR2 FQNEAQ (reference sequence). The CDR3 loop spans 13 amino acids. The CDR3 sequence: CSSSDRGPYEQYF. For the CDR3, the DNA is TGTTCCAGCAGCGACAGGGGGCCATACGAGCAGTACTTC.

The chain links TRBV6-6 to TRBJ2-7; possibly TRBD2 for D (5 bases). Germline CDR1 is MNHNY and CDR2 is SVGAGI (reference sequence). This CDR3 has 15 amino acids. V lost 1 base to trimming and J lost 0 bases, with 10 bases between them. CDR3 amino acids: CASSYLAGSSYEQYF. The DNA of the CDR3 is TGTGCCAGCAGTTACTTGGCGGGTAGCTCCTACGAGCAGTACTTC.

The chain recombines TRBV18 with TRBJ2-3, with 10 positions matching TRBD2. The CDR3 covers 18 residues. Germline CDR1 and CDR2: KGHSH and LQKENI. J was trimmed by 1 base and V by 8 bases; bases with no gene match: 15. The chain's CDR3 is CASPRTSGLSTGTDTQYF. In DNA, the CDR3 is TGTGCCAGCCCCCGGACTAGCGGCTTATCGACTGGCACAGATACGCAGTATTTT.

The rearrangement links TRBV19 to TRBJ1-5; 7 nucleotides align to TRBD1. The V gene end was trimmed by 5 bases and the J gene end by 4 bases; junction bases not matched to a gene: 8. CDR1 is LNHDA and CDR2 is SQIVND in the germline V gene (reference sequence). The CDR3 extends over 15 amino acids. This CDR3 is CASSQSGTENQPQHF. CDR3 nucleotide sequence: TGTGCCAGTAGTCAATCCGGGACAGAGAATCAGCCCCAGCATTTT.

The chain is built from TRBV28 and TRBJ1-6, with D unresolved. V lost 10 bases and J 6 bases, leaving 13 bases between the germline ends. The CDR3 covers 13 residues. In germline, CDR1 is MDHEN, CDR2 SYDVKM. The CDR3 DNA reads as TGTGCCACCCGGAGTCCTTCTAATTCACCCCTCCACTTT. Its protein is CATRSPSNSPLHF.

The J gene is TRBJ1-5, the V gene TRBV28; D may be TRBD1 (6 bases). This CDR3 spans 15 amino acids. Trimming took 3 bases from V and 5 from J, leaving 14 bases between them. Germline V CDR1 and CDR2: MDHEN, SYDVKM. The CDR3 DNA reads as TGTGCCAGCAGTTTTCCCGACAGGCCGGATCAGCCCCAGCATTTT. Amino acids: CASSFPDRPDQPQHF.

This clone was counted a few times. The chain employs TRBV19 and TRBJ1-5; D may be TRBD1 (5 bases). Per the germline V gene, CDR1 is LNHDA and CDR2 is SQIVND (reference sequence). This CDR3 is built from 13 residues. Trimming took 5 bases from V and 3 from J, leaving 8 bases between them. Here the CDR3 DNA reads TGTGCCAGTAGTGTGGGGCACAATCAGCCCCAGCATTTT. Its translation is CASSVGHNQPQHF.

This clone was counted between two and nine times. The rearrangement joins TRBV7-9 to TRBJ2-3, with TRBD1 as a possible D gene (6 bases). The ends were cut back, 2 bases at V and 4 bases at J, with 10 bases in the middle. CDR1 and CDR2 (germline): SEHNR, FQNEAQ (reference sequence). This CDR3 comprises 14 residues. The CDR3 nucleotides are TGTGCCAGCAGCTTAAGCAGGGGTCCAGATACGCAGTATTTT. Encoded protein: CASSLSRGPDTQYF.

V is TRBV29-1 and J is TRBJ1-3, with 7 bases fitting TRBD1. Germline-derived CDR1 and CDR2 are SQVTM and ANQGSEA. V lost 7 bases and J lost 0; bases outside the gene matches: 3. The CDR3 runs to 13 residues. In DNA form, the CDR3 reads TGCAGCGGACAGGGATTCTCTGGAAACACCATATATTTT. Translated, it gives CSGQGFSGNTIYF.

This clone has a handful of counts. The genes are TRBV19 and TRBJ2-2, with D maybe TRBD1 (6 bases). Trimming removed 3 bases from V and 8 bases from J, with 7 bases in between. Germline CDR1 and CDR2: LNHDA and SQIVND (reference sequence). The CDR3 loop spans 12 amino acids. CDR3 nucleotide sequence: TGTGCCAGTAGTATCAGGGGAGGGGAGCTGTTTTTT. This gives the protein CASSIRGGELFF.

The V and J genes are TRBV27 and TRBJ1-4; 7 nucleotides line up with TRBD1. The trim removed 5 bases at V and 8 bases at J, leaving 8 bases unmatched. Germline-derived CDR1 and CDR2 are MNHEY and SMNVEV (reference sequence). There are 14 residues in the CDR3. The CDR3 bases are TGTGCCAGCAGTGTCGACAGGGTGGGAGAAAAACTGTTTTTT. Its protein product is CASSVDRVGEKLFF.